Sequencing of this T cell receptor (beta chain) was carried out in a study of blood T cell repertoires in COVID-19. On the study more broadly: Samples of COVID-19 (acute and convalescent) were obtained from the United States, Italy and Spain. Nucleic acid was either cDNA or gDNA, and it came from T cells, B-cell-depleted T cells, or PBMCs.

Germline CDR1 reads SGHTA; CDR2 reads FQGNSA. The V gene end was trimmed by 1 base and the J gene end by 6 bases; junction bases not matched to a gene: 3. This CDR3 has 13 amino acids. Original analysis: Estimates of nucleated cell counts were drawn from the amplification of reference gene primers. Here immunoSEQ multiplex PCR was the method, and the copy in TCRdb shows in-frame clones only, minus some. V, J and clone size reflect that table, while D and trimming were determined from the DNA. The table has just under 150,000 clones, approximately 89% seen once. The source material was peripheral blood. This TCR came from a human donor in a cohort sampled during active COVID-19. The chain carries TRBV7-2 and TRBJ2-7; 7 positions match TRBD1. CDR3 in DNA: TGTGCCAGCAGCTTAGACAGGGGACGCGAGCAGTACTTC. The encoded protein is CASSLDRGREQYF.